The present T cell receptor (beta chain) was sequenced within a study of human T cells and chemical hapten exposure. There are many counts of this clonotype. TCRdb processed the RACE reads anew with MiXCR; each CDR3 protein has one entry. The sample yields 65,000 to 95,000 distinct CDR3 sequences, 6.6% seen once. J gave up 4 bases and V 4 bases, and 14 bases lay outside the gene matches. The CDR3 loop spans 16 amino acids. Germline assignment: CDR1 SQVTM and CDR2 ANQGSEA. Time point in this sample: patch test 2, 6 weeks after DPC sensitization. The treatment here: therapeutic diphenylcyclopropenone sensitization with weekly scalp DPC. At every patch-test visit, blood was drawn before the patch test was applied.

The rearrangement joins TRBV29-1 to TRBJ2-5; 8 bases fit TRBD1. The sequence came from a woman aged 30 to 39 with alopecia areata. Some clones in this sample may be carry-over from other donors' samples. The specimen comprised whole blood, sampled in connection with sensitization to the hapten diphenylcyclopropenone (DPC). The CDR3 region is CSVAGRDRRRRETQYF. The CDR3, as DNA: TGCAGCGTTGCAGGCCGGGACAGGAGGCGCCGAGAGACCCAGTACTTC.